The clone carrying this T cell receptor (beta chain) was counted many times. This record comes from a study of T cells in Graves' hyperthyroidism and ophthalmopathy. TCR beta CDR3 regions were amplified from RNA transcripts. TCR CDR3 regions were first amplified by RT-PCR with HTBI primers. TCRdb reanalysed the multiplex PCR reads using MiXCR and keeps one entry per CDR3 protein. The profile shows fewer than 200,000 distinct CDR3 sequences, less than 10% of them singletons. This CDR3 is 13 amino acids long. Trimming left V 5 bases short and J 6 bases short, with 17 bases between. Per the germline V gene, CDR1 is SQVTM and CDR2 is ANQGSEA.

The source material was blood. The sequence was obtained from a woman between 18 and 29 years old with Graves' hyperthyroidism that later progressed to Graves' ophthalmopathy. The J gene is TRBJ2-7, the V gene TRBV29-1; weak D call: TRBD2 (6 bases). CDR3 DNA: TGCAGCGTTTCTAAGACTAGTCAGGGCGAGCAGTACTTC. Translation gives CSVSKTSQGEQYF.